This is a list of T cell receptor beta chains from one sample in a study of blood T cell repertoires in COVID-19. Profiled with immunoSEQ multiplex PCR; TCRdb holds only in-frame clones, not every one. The sample holds about 210,000 clones; 75% to 90% are singletons and the top ten take less than 6%. Material for sequencing was peripheral blood. These receptors were taken from a woman in her 70s with COVID-19, enrolled during active disease. Each CDR3 is given with its conserved first and last residue. D genes are given only for firm matches. Some rows mark clone size as missing; the rest say once, few, many or name a class of expanded clone.

D gene	V gene	J gene	clone size	CDR3 protein	CDR3 DNA
-	TRBV18	TRBJ2-1	-	CVSRGPTYNEQFF	TGTGTTTCTAGGGGCCCCACCTACAATGAGCAGTTCTTC
TRBD1	TRBV7-8	TRBJ1-1	-	CASSLWQGGLVNTEAFF	TGTGCCAGCAGCTTATGGCAGGGGGGTTTGGTGAACACTGAAGCTTTCTTT
TRBD1	TRBV19	TRBJ2-5	-	CASKDPGGRTQYF	TGTGCCAGTAAGGATCCAGGGGGCAGGACCCAGTACTTC
-	TRBV7-2	TRBJ2-7	-	CASSLAGRTYEQYF	TGTGCCAGCAGCTTAGCAGGCAGGACATACGAGCAGTACTTC
-	TRBV7-9	TRBJ1-5	once	CASSRIDSDNQPQHF	TGTGCCAGCAGCCGTATCGACAGCGACAATCAGCCCCAGCATTTT
-	TRBV5-5	TRBJ1-5	once	CASSLVNQPQHF	TGTGCCAGCAGCTTGGTAAATCAGCCCCAGCATTTT
-	TRBV5-1	TRBJ2-7	-	CASRREPGGAYEQYF	TGCGCCAGCAGGAGAGAACCGGGGGGCGCCTACGAGCAGTACTTC
TRBD2	TRBV28	TRBJ2-5	once	CASILAGGRRETQYF	TGTGCCAGCATCCTAGCGGGAGGGCGGAGAGAGACCCAGTACTTC
-	TRBV7-2	TRBJ2-5	-	CASSHAALASGETQYF	TGTGCCAGCAGCCATGCGGCGCTAGCATCTGGAGAGACCCAGTACTTC
TRBD1	TRBV4-1	TRBJ1-6	-	CASSHDGQVHSPLHF	TGCGCCAGCAGCCATGATGGACAGGTCCATTCACCCCTCCACTTT
-	TRBV6-4	TRBJ1-1	-	CASSSGTEAFF	TGTGCCAGCAGCTCAGGGACTGAAGCTTTCTTT
TRBD1	TRBV5-1	TRBJ2-1	-	CASSFRQGSNEQFF	TGCGCCAGCAGCTTTAGACAGGGATCGAATGAGCAGTTCTTC
-	TRBV11-3	TRBJ2-7	few	CASSLVGDSSYEQYF	TGTGCCAGCAGCTTAGTCGGCGACAGCTCCTACGAGCAGTACTTC
-	TRBV30	TRBJ1-1	-	CAWSVRRYYAAGRQNTEAFF	TGTGCCTGGAGTGTACGAAGATATTACGCTGCGGGACGGCAGAACACTGAAGCTTTCTTT
-	TRBV28	TRBJ1-2	few	CASSYQGNYGYTF	TGTGCCAGCAGCTACCAGGGGAACTATGGCTACACCTTC
TRBD1	TRBV7-3	TRBJ1-2	-	CASSLTGDRACTF	TGTGCCAGCAGCTTAACGGGAGACAGGGCCTGTACCTTC
TRBD1	TRBV2	TRBJ2-5	few	CASSVSGQGYETQYF	TGTGCCAGCAGTGTGTCCGGACAGGGGTATGAGACCCAGTACTTC
TRBD1	TRBV27	TRBJ2-7	-	CASSRQGGSEQYF	TGTGCCAGCAGTCGACAGGGGGGAAGCGAGCAGTACTTC
TRBD2	TRBV27	TRBJ2-4	-	CASSLAGLSAKNIQYF	TGTGCCAGCAGCTTAGCGGGACTATCGGCCAAAAACATTCAGTACTTC
-	TRBV6-2/TRBV6-3	TRBJ2-2	-	CASSHDTRSGELFF	TGTGCCAGCAGTCACGACACTAGGTCCGGGGAGCTGTTTTTT
TRBD1	TRBV6-5	TRBJ1-2	-	CASTSTGNPVGYTF	TGTGCCAGCACCTCGACAGGGAATCCTGTTGGCTACACCTTC
-	TRBV28	TRBJ1-2	-	CASSVPGQEAVGGYTF	TGTGCCAGCAGTGTTCCGGGACAAGAGGCCGTGGGTGGCTACACCTTC
-	TRBV19	TRBJ1-1	-	CASSIRVTEAFF	TGTGCCAGTAGTATCCGGGTGACTGAAGCTTTCTTT
-	TRBV19	TRBJ2-2	-	CASSIDRDTGELFF	TGTGCCAGTAGTATAGACCGGGACACCGGGGAGCTGTTTTTT
-	TRBV5-1	TRBJ1-4	-	CASSLEGRQGMEKLFF	TGCGCCAGCAGCTTGGAGGGAAGGCAGGGTATGGAAAAACTGTTTTTT
-	TRBV7-2	TRBJ2-5	-	CASSLAGITEGGTQYF	TGTGCCAGCAGCTTAGCGGGGATTACGGAAGGGGGGACCCAGTACTTC
-	TRBV7-2	TRBJ1-2	few	CASSYFDRSNYGYTF	TGTGCCAGCAGCTACTTTGACAGGTCTAACTATGGCTACACCTTC
TRBD1	TRBV27	TRBJ1-2	once	CASSLSGAGGAYGYTF	TGTGCCAGCAGTTTATCGGGGGCAGGGGGCGCCTATGGCTACACCTTC
TRBD1	TRBV18	TRBJ1-1	-	CASSRDRGNTEAFF	TGTGCCAGCTCGCGAGACAGGGGTAACACTGAAGCTTTCTTT
-	TRBV6-2/TRBV6-3	TRBJ2-1	-	CASSSTGTASARYNEQFF	TGTGCCAGCAGTAGCACCGGGACAGCTAGCGCCCGTTACAATGAGCAGTTCTTC
-	TRBV3-1/TRBV3-2	TRBJ1-2	-	CASSHLSARVSYGYTF	TGTGCCAGCAGCCACCTCTCAGCCAGGGTTTCCTATGGCTACACCTTC
-	TRBV7-9	TRBJ1-5	-	CASSLAEGSNQPQHF	TGTGCCAGCAGCTTAGCGGAGGGTAGCAATCAGCCCCAGCATTTT
TRBD2	TRBV19	TRBJ2-1	-	CASSSTSGASYNEQFF	TGTGCCAGTAGTTCTACTAGCGGGGCCTCCTACAATGAGCAGTTCTTC
TRBD1	TRBV5-6	TRBJ1-1	-	CASSSTGPEAFF	TGTGCCAGCAGCTCGACAGGGCCAGAAGCTTTCTTT
-	TRBV11-2	TRBJ2-1	-	CASSRSLPGAGDNEQFF	TGTGCCAGCAGCCGTTCTCTTCCAGGGGCGGGGGACAATGAGCAGTTCTTC
TRBD1	TRBV6-5	TRBJ2-7	few	CASSTPGGRRYEQYF	TGTGCCAGCAGTACCCCAGGGGGCCGGCGGTACGAGCAGTACTTC
-	TRBV15	TRBJ1-1	-	CATSREPPGLKTEAFF	TGTGCCACCAGCAGAGAACCCCCAGGCCTGAAAACTGAAGCTTTCTTT
TRBD1	TRBV7-2	TRBJ1-4	-	CASSRGQVLTNEKLFF	TGTGCCAGCAGCCGTGGACAGGTCCTAACTAATGAAAAACTGTTTTTT
-	TRBV29-1	TRBJ1-1	-	CSVAEGGRDTEAFF	TGCAGCGTTGCTGAGGGGGGGCGAGACACTGAAGCTTTCTTT
-	TRBV3-1/TRBV3-2	TRBJ2-7	-	CASSQSTGKQYF	TGTGCCAGCAGCCAATCAACAGGGAAGCAGTACTTC
TRBD1	TRBV28	TRBJ2-6	-	CASSVYMGQGISGANVLTF	TGTGCCAGCAGTGTCTATATGGGACAGGGTATCTCTGGGGCCAACGTCCTGACTTTC
-	TRBV5-6	TRBJ2-7	-	CASSFRTPPYEQYF	TGTGCCAGCAGCTTCCGTACTCCTCCCTACGAGCAGTACTTC
TRBD1	TRBV28	TRBJ1-4	-	CASSPWTGRDEKLFF	TGTGCCAGCAGTCCATGGACAGGGAGGGATGAAAAACTGTTTTTT
-	TRBV28	TRBJ1-1	-	CASSSTGSPNTEAFF	TGTGCCAGCAGTTCAACAGGGTCCCCTAACACTGAAGCTTTCTTT
TRBD2	TRBV27	TRBJ2-3	-	CASSLRLAGVGRTDTQYF	TGTGCCAGCAGTTTACGTCTAGCGGGAGTGGGTCGGACAGATACGCAGTATTTT
-	TRBV29-1	TRBJ1-3	-	CSVVLMSGNTIYF	TGCAGCGTTGTACTTATGTCTGGAAACACCATATATTTT
TRBD1	TRBV7-9	TRBJ2-7	-	CASSLGQGANYEQYF	TGTGCCAGCAGCTTAGGACAGGGGGCTAATTACGAGCAGTACTTC
TRBD1	TRBV6-6	TRBJ2-4	-	CASSSQGAQKIIQYF	TGTGCCAGCAGTAGTCAGGGGGCCCAAAAAATCATTCAGTACTTC
-	TRBV4-1	TRBJ1-1	-	CASSQFSENTEAFF	TGCGCCAGCAGCCAGTTCAGCGAGAACACTGAAGCTTTCTTT
-	TRBV28	TRBJ2-1	once	CASSTRGNKAYNEQFF	TGTGCCAGCAGTACAAGAGGGAACAAAGCCTACAATGAGCAGTTCTTC
-	TRBV28	TRBJ1-1	once	CASNGQLNTEAFF	TGTGCCAGCAACGGACAGTTGAACACTGAAGCTTTCTTT
-	TRBV29-1	TRBJ2-7	-	CSVGGRQGLGEQYF	TGCAGCGTTGGGGGTAGGCAGGGGCTAGGGGAGCAGTACTTC